This T cell receptor beta chain was documented in a study of patients and donors after allogeneic stem cell transplantation. This clonotype turned up a few times. Each CDR3 protein gets one entry after TCRdb re-called the RT-PCR reads with MiXCR. The sample has about 960,000 distinct CDR3 sequences; roughly 18% are singletons. V was pared by 10 bases and J by 9 bases, with 13 bases between. Germline V gives CDR1 MNHEY, CDR2 SVGAGI. The CDR3 totals 11 residues. The sequence derives from a human donor who was either an allogeneic HSCT recipient or a stem cell or donor lymphocyte infusion donor (not recorded which). It is not recorded whose cells these are; they may come from a transplant donor. The rearrangement joins TRBV6-5 to TRBJ2-1; D is unclear. The sample was blood, either unsorted or a sorted T cell fraction (not recorded which). For the CDR3, the DNA is TGTGCCACCACCTCCTTGGGTGAGCAGTTCTTC. As protein: CATTSLGEQFF.